The TCR beta chain described here comes from a study of OX40 agonist ivuxolimab in advanced cancers. Study-wide context: Two patients with cutaneous melanoma and one with hepatocellular carcinoma, three in total, showed partial responses.

The sample holds a few counts of this clone. The antigen is not known. Findings and limits, study-wide: There were, on average, more expanded clones in CD8+ T cells than in CD4+.

The V end lost 2 bases, the J end lost 1 base, and 6 bases lay between the germline ends. This CDR3 has 13 amino acids. Germline V gene data show CDR1 as SGDLS and CDR2 as YYNGEE. Here immunoSEQ multiplex PCR was the method, and the copy in TCRdb shows in-frame clones only, minus some. The table records 65,000 to 70,000 clones, around 86% of them present only once. The origin of this receptor is an adult with an advanced solid tumor such as melanoma, head and neck, liver or kidney cancer. The chain has TRBV9 and TRBJ1-1; the D gene is possibly TRBD1 (5 bases). Sequencing used CD4+ or CD8+ T cells sorted from blood, obtained in a trial of the OX40 agonist ivuxolimab. The CDR3 DNA is TGTGCCAGCAGCGTCCAGGGGAACACTGAAGCTTTCTTT. This encodes CASSVQGNTEAFF.